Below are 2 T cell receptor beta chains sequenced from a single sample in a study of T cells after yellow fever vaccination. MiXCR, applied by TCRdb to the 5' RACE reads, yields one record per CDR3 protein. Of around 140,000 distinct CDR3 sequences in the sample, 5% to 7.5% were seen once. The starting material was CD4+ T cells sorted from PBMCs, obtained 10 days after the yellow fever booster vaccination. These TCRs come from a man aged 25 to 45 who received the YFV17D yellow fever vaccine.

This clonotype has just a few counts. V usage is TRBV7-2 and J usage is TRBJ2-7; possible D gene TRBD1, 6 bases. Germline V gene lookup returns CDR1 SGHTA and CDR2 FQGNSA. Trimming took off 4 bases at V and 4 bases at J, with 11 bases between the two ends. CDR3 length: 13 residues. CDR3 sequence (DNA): TGTGCCAGCAGCTCGGACAGAAGATACGAGCAGTACTTC. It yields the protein CASSSDRRYEQYF.

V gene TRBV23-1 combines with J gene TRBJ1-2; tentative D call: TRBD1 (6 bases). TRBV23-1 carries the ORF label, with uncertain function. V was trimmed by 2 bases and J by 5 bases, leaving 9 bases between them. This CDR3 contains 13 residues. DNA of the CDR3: TGCGCCAGCAGTCAAAGCAGGGGTTATGGCTACACCTTC. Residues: CASSQSRGYGYTF.